The following is a T cell receptor (beta chain) sequence with its context. Other DNA sequences in the sample encode the same CDR3. This sample was included in a study of technical replicates of blood from a few donors. Clones were read by immunoSEQ multiplex PCR, and TCRdb kept only the in-frame ones, dropping some. The top ten clones hold more than 0.35% of a sample with roughly 90,000 clones, 90% to 96% of them seen once. Per germline, CDR1 SGHRS and CDR2 YFSETQ. CDR3 length equals 13 residues. V lost 2 bases, J lost 8 bases, and 13 bases lay in between. What was sequenced was T cells isolated from PBMCs. The receptor was derived from a human donor in good health. The chain combines TRBV5-1 with TRBJ1-1, with no clear D. In nucleotides, the CDR3 is TGCGCCAGCAGCTTCACAGTGGAAGGCGAAGCTTTCTTT. This sequence encodes CASSFTVEGEAFF.